The clone carrying this T cell receptor (beta chain) was counted a single time. Its antigen remains unknown. This sample is part of a study of cytomegalovirus exposure and HLA in healthy donors. Study-level results: A few V segments could not be told apart, such as TRBV6-2 and TRBV6-3, and were left out.

PCR amplification relied on 60 Vbeta primers (plus 13 Jbeta primers). Method: immunoSEQ multiplex PCR; TCRdb's copy keeps in-frame clones and lacks some. Of some 91,000 clones detected, 60% to 65% appear once; the ten largest clones hold around 2.5%. V shed 0 bases and J shed 7 bases, with 10 bases lying between them. Germline loops: CDR1 LGHNA, CDR2 YSLEER. This CDR3 contains 14 residues. The chain uses TRBV4-3 and TRBJ2-1; a weak D match, TRBD2 (5 bases). Sample: PBMCs. This clonotype was sampled from a human donor in good health. CDR3 amino acids: CASSQEPGSNEQFF. Written as DNA, the CDR3 is TGCGCCAGCAGCCAAGAGCCGGGGTCAAATGAGCAGTTCTTC.